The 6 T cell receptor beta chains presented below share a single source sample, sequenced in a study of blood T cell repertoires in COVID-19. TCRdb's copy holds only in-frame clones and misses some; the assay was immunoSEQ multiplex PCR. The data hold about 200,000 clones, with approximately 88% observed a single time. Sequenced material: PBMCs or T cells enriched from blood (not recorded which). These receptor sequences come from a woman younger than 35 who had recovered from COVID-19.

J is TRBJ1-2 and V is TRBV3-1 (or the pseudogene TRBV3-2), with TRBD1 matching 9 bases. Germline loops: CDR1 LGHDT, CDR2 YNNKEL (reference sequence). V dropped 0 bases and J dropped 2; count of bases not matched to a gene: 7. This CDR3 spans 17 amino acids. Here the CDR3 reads CASSQDGGQGHNYGYTF. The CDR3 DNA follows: TGTGCCAGCAGCCAAGATGGGGGACAGGGACACAACTATGGCTACACCTTC.

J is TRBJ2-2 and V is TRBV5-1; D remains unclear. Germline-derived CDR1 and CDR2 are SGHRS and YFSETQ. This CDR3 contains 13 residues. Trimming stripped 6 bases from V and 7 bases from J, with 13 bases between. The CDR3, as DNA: TGCGCCAGCAACTTACGCGGTAACGGGGAGCTGTTTTTT. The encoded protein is CASNLRGNGELFF.

Here the CDR3 reads CAISEGRGDSYEQYF. The DNA of the CDR3 is TGTGCCATCAGTGAAGGTCGGGGGGACTCCTACGAGCAGTACTTC. J is TRBJ2-7 and V is TRBV10-3; TRBD2 matches at 7 bases. V was clipped by 3 bases and J by 0 bases; unmatched bases: 5. CDR1 and CDR2 from the germline V gene are ENHRY and SYGVKD. The CDR3 runs 15 residues.

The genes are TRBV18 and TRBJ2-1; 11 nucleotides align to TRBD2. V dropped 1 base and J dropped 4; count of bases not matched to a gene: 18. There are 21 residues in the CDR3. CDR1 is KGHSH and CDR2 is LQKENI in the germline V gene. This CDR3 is CASSPRQAAGTSGGRYNEQFF. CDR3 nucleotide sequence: TGTGCCAGCTCACCACGGCAGGCGGCAGGTACTAGCGGGGGCCGTTACAATGAGCAGTTCTTC.

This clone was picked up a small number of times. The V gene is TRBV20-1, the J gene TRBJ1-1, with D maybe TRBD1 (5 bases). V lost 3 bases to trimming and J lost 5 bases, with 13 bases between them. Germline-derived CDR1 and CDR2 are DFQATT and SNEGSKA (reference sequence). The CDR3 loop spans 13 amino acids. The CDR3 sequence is CSASQGYWTEAFF. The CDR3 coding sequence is TGCAGTGCTAGTCAGGGATACTGGACTGAAGCTTTCTTT.

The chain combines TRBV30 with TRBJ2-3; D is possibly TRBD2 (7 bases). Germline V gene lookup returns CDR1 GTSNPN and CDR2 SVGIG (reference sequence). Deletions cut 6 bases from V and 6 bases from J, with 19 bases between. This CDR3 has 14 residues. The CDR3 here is CACKGGGPLDTQYF. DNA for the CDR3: TGTGCCTGCAAAGGGGGGGGGCCTTTGGATACGCAGTATTTT. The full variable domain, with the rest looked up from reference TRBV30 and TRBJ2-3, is SQTIHQWPATLVQPVGSPLSLECTVEGTSNPNLYWYRQAAGRGLQLLFYSVGIGQISSEVPQNLSASRPQDRQFILSSKKLLLSDSGFYLCACKGGGPLDTQYFGPGTRLTVL.